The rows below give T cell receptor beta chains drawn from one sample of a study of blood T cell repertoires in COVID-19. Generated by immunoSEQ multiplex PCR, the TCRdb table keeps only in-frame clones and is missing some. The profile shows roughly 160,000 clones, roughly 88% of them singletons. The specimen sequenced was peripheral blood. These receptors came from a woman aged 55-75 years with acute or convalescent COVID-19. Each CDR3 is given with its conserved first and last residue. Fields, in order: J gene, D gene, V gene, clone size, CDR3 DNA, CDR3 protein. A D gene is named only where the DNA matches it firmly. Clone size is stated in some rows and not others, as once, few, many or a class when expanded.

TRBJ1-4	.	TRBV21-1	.	TGTGCCAGCAGCAAAAGCCGCGGAGGGATAGGGGAAAAACTGTTTTTT	CASSKSRGGIGEKLFF
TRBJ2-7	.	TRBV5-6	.	TGTGCCAGCAGCTTGGTTGGACAGAGAGGGGGGGAGGCGGGGTACTTC	CASSLVGQRGGEAGYF
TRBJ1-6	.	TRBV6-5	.	TGTGCCAGCAGTCGCACGGGGGGCTTAGGTTCACCCCTCCACTTT	CASSRTGGLGSPLHF
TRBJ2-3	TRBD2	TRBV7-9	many	TGTGCCAGCATACTAGCGGGGGCACCTAGTACGCAGTATTTT	CASILAGAPSTQYF
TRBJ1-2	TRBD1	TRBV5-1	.	TGCGCCAGCAGCCCGGGACAGACTCACACCTTGGGCTACACCTTC	CASSPGQTHTLGYTF
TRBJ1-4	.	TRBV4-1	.	TGCGCCAGCAGCGACGACAGGAATAATGAAAAACTGTTTTTT	CASSDDRNNEKLFF
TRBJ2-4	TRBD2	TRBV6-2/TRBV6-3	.	TGTGCCAGCAGTTACCAACTTGAAGCGGGGGGGCCCCCAGGGAACATTCAGTACTTC	CASSYQLEAGGPPGNIQYF
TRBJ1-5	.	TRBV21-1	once	TGTGCCAGCACAAGCCGGGACACCCCTCATTTTTATAGCAATCAGCCCCAGCATTTT	CASTSRDTPHFYSNQPQHF
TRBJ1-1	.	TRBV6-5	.	TGTGCCAGCAGGAAACAGGGAAACACTGAAGCTTTCTTT	CASRKQGNTEAFF
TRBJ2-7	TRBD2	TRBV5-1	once	TGCGCCAGCAGCTTAGGAACTAGCGGCTACGAGCAGTACTTC	CASSLGTSGYEQYF
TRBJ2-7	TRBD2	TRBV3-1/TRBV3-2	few	TGTGCCAGCAGCCAGGAGAGTAGCGGGGGACCTTCCTACGAGCAGTACTTC	CASSQESSGGPSYEQYF
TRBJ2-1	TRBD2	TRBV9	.	TGTGCCAGCAGCGAGGGGAGCGGGGGTAGTTCCTACAATGAGCAGTTCTTC	CASSEGSGGSSYNEQFF
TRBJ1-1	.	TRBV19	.	TGTGCCAGTTCAGTCAGGGTAAACACTGAAGCTTTCTTT	CASSVRVNTEAFF
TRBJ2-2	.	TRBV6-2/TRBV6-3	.	TGTGCCAGCAGTTACTCGGGGGCTGGGGGTACCGGGGAGCTGTTTTTT	CASSYSGAGGTGELFF
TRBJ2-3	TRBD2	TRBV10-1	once	TGCGCCAGCAGTGAGCCTGGACTAGAGGGACCTAACACAGATACGCAGTATTTT	CASSEPGLEGPNTDTQYF
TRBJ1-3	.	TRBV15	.	TGTGCCACCAGCAGAGATCCAGGGACTGGAAACACCATATATTTT	CATSRDPGTGNTIYF
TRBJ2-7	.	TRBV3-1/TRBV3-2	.	TGTGCCAGCAGCCAATCATTCCGCGCGTACGAGCAGTACTTC	CASSQSFRAYEQYF
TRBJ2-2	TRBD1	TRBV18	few	TGTGCCAGCTCCCCTACACAGGGGTTGGACACCGGGGAGCTGTTTTTT	CASSPTQGLDTGELFF
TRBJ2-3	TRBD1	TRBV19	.	TGTGCCAGTAGTCCCGGCTATTGGGGGACAGGGACTGCCACCGGGGCAGATACGCAGTATTTT	CASSPGYWGTGTATGADTQYF
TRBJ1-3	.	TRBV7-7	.	TGTGCTAGCAGCTTAGCCCCACAGGGATCCGGAAACACCATATATTTT	CASSLAPQGSGNTIYF
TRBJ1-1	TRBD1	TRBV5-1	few	TGCGCCAGCAGCTTGGCGCTCGACAGGGCTAACACTGAAGCTTTCTTT	CASSLALDRANTEAFF
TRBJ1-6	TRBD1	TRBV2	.	TGTGCCAGCAGTGTAGGGACAGGTCGCTCACCCCTCCACTTT	CASSVGTGRSPLHF
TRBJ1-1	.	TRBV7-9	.	TGTGCCAGCAGCTTAGACGGGATCACTGAAGCTTTCTTT	CASSLDGITEAFF
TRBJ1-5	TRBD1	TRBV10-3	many	TGTGCCATCAGAGCGCAGGGGGCCTTCCAGCCCCAGCATTTT	CAIRAQGAFQPQHF
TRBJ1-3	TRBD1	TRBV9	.	TGTGCCAGCAGCGTAGAGACAGGGGGAAACACCATATATTTT	CASSVETGGNTIYF
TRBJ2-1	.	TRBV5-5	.	TGTGCCAGCAGCTTGGTCCCTCTCGACTCCAATGAGCAGTTCTTC	CASSLVPLDSNEQFF
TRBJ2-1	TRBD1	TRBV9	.	TGTGCCAGCAGCGTAGACCCGGGACAGACCCCGCGGAATGAGCAGTTCTTC	CASSVDPGQTPRNEQFF
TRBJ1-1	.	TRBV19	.	TGTGCCAGCAAACAGGGAATGGATAGCACTGAAGCTTTCTTT	CASKQGMDSTEAFF
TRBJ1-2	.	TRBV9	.	TGTGCCAGCAGCTCGGGGGAAGGTAACTATGGCTACACCTTC	CASSSGEGNYGYTF
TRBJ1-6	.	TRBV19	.	TGTGCCAGTAGTGACAGGTGGACGTCACCCCTCCACTTT	CASSDRWTSPLHF
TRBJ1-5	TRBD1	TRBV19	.	TGTGCCAGTAAATTCCGGACAGGGGGCGATCAGCCCCAGCATTTT	CASKFRTGGDQPQHF
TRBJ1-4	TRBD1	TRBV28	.	TGTGCCAGCAGTCTGAACCCGACAGGGGGCTTTGAAAAACTGTTTTTT	CASSLNPTGGFEKLFF
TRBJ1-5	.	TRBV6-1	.	TGTGCCAGCAGTGAAACACCCCGGACTATAAATCAGCCCCAGCATTTT	CASSETPRTINQPQHF